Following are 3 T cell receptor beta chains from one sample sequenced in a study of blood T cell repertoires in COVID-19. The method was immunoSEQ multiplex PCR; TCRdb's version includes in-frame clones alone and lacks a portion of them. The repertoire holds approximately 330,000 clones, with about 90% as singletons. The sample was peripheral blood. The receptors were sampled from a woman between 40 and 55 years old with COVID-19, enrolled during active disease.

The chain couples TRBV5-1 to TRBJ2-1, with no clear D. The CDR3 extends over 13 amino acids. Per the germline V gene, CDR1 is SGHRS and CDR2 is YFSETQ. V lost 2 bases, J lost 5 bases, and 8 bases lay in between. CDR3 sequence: CASSFGRNNEQFF. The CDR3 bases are TGCGCCAGCAGCTTTGGCAGAAACAATGAGCAGTTCTTC.

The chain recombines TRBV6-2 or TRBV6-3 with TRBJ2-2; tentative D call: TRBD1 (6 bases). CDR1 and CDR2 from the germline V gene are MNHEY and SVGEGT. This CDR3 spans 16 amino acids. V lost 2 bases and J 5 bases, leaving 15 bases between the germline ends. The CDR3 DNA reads TGTGCCAGCAGTTACCATATACAGGGACCGACCGGGGAGCTGTTTTTT. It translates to CASSYHIQGPTGELFF.

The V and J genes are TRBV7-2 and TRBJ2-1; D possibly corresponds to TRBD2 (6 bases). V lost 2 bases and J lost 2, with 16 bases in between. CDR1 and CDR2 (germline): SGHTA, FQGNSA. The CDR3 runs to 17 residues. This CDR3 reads CASSLMFRGSAYNEQFF. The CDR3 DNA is TGTGCCAGCAGCTTAATGTTCCGGGGGAGCGCCTACAATGAGCAGTTCTTC. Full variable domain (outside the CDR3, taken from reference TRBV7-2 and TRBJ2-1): GAGVSQSPSNKVTEKGKDVELRCDPISGHTALYWYRQSLGQGLEFLIYFQGNSAPDKSGLPSDRFSAERTGGSVSTLTIQRTQQEDSAVYLCASSLMFRGSAYNEQFFGPGTRLTVL.